Listed here are 8 T cell receptor beta chains from one sample, sequenced in a study of patients and donors after allogeneic stem cell transplantation (dated by TCRdb to about 2020). To prepare the library, RT-PCR was applied. Data came from a NextSeq 550. Using fastp trimming at Q25 and MiXCR clonotype assembly, TCRdb reanalyzed the public sequencing data and kept in-frame beta chains. For every CDR3 protein sequence, its rows merge into one entry that carries the most common genes and DNA. This sample comprises about 230,000 distinct CDR3 sequences, roughly 15% of them detected only once. The ten most abundant clones make up about 9.9% of the sample. The specimen was blood, either unsorted or a sorted T cell fraction (not recorded which). Receptors originate from a human donor who was either an allogeneic HSCT recipient or a stem cell or donor lymphocyte infusion donor (not recorded which). It is not recorded whose cells these are; they may come from a transplant donor.

This clonotype was counted a few times. The gene calls are TRBV6-5 and TRBJ2-3; D is perhaps TRBD2 (7 bases). Germline V CDR1 and CDR2: MNHEY, SVGAGI. This CDR3 spans 17 amino acids. The germline V and J ends were trimmed by 4 bases and 3 bases, with 20 bases remaining between them. CDR3 sequence: CASSSTGGGRRTDTQYF. DNA of the CDR3: TGTGCCAGCAGTTCAACCGGGGGCGGGAGACGGACAGATACGCAGTATTTT.

This sequence joins TRBV12-3 or TRBV12-4 and TRBJ2-3, with 8 bases fitting TRBD1. The CDR3 is 13 residues long. J gave up 4 bases and V 7 bases, and 4 bases lay outside the gene matches. CDR3 sequence reads: CASIRTGSDTQYF. CDR3 coding DNA: TGTGCCAGCATCCGGACAGGGTCAGATACGCAGTATTTT.

This clonotype was detected many times. The rearrangement joins TRBV4-1 to TRBJ1-6, with D possibly TRBD1 on 5 matching bases. V dropped 0 bases and J dropped 6 bases, with 9 bases sitting between them. The CDR3 length is 15 residues. Germline V gene lookup returns CDR1 MGHRA and CDR2 YSYEKL. CDR3 protein: CASSQDGGGNSPLHF. CDR3 coding DNA: TGCGCCAGCAGCCAAGATGGGGGTGGTAATTCACCCCTCCACTTT.

The rearrangement joins TRBV6-2 or TRBV6-3 to TRBJ2-6, with a tentative D call TRBD2 (5 bases). CDR3 length: 14 residues. V was shortened by 4 bases and J by 2 bases, with 6 bases between the two germline ends. Germline V CDR1 and CDR2: MNHEY, SVGEGT. CDR3 region: CASSSGAGANVLTF. The DNA of the CDR3 is TGTGCCAGCAGTTCCGGGGCTGGGGCCAACGTCCTGACTTTC.

The sample holds a few counts of this clonotype. The chain joins TRBV19 to TRBJ2-2; TRBD2 might be the D (5 bases). Looked up from germline, CDR1 is LNHDA and CDR2 is SQIVND (reference sequence). Trimming cost V 6 bases and J 1 base, with 12 bases left between them. The CDR3 consists of 15 residues. The CDR3 loop reads CASSHRTLNTGELFF. CDR3 bases: TGTGCCAGTAGCCATAGGACTTTGAACACCGGGGAGCTGTTTTTT.

In its sample, this clonotype was seen many times. This sequence joins TRBV19 and TRBJ1-2, with D maybe TRBD1 (6 bases). Germline CDR1 reads LNHDA; CDR2 reads SQIVND (reference sequence). The CDR3 loop spans 16 amino acids. V dropped 6 bases and J dropped 3 bases, with 20 bases sitting between them. CDR3 region: CASSLPRSGGDYGYTF. CDR3 DNA sequence: TGTGCCAGTAGCCTGCCAAGGTCGGGGGGCGACTATGGCTACACCTTC.

This clonotype was seen only a few times. The chain couples TRBV29-1 to TRBJ2-3, with D hard to call. This CDR3 is built from 15 residues. Trimming left V 4 bases short and J 1 base short, with 15 bases between. The germline V gene has CDR1 SQVTM and CDR2 ANQGSEA. The CDR3 spells CSVGDGWFGTDTQYF. The CDR3 nucleotides read TGCAGCGTTGGAGACGGGTGGTTCGGCACAGATACGCAGTATTTT.

This clonotype came up many times. The chain joins TRBV20-1 to TRBJ2-5; possible D gene TRBD1, 6 bases. Germline lookup yields CDR1 DFQATT and CDR2 SNEGSKA (reference sequence). The CDR3 totals 15 residues. The V and J ends lost 0 bases and 1 base respectively, with 12 bases between them. The CDR3 protein is CSARDGLRGQETQYF. DNA for the CDR3: TGCAGTGCTAGAGATGGGCTCAGGGGCCAAGAGACCCAGTACTTC.